This TCR beta chain is from a study of human T cells and chemical hapten exposure. Study context: Patch tests containing 0.01% DPC, applied to the upper back, were read at 6 days.

As for time point: patch test 3, about 24 weeks after DPC sensitization. Stated treatment: therapeutic diphenylcyclopropenone sensitization with weekly scalp DPC. Prior to each patch test being applied, blood was drawn. This clonotype was counted many times. A single record per CDR3 protein comes from TCRdb applying MiXCR to the RACE reads. This table holds 55,000 to 75,000 distinct CDR3 sequences, about an eighth found once. The sample consisted of whole blood, taken in connection with sensitization to the hapten diphenylcyclopropenone (DPC). The origin of this receptor is a man aged 30 to 45 with alopecia areata. Some clones in this sample may be carry-over from other donors' samples.

The CDR3, as DNA: TGCAGTGCCCTAATGGGAGGTGATAAGGCTGAAGCTTTCTTT. Its protein is CSALMGGDKAEAFF. The chain links TRBV20-1 to TRBJ1-1; D not certain. Germline V gene data show CDR1 as DFQATT and CDR2 as SNEGSKA (reference sequence). This CDR3 is 14 amino acids long. Trimming shortened V by 6 bases and J by 6 bases, and 20 bases separated the two germline ends.